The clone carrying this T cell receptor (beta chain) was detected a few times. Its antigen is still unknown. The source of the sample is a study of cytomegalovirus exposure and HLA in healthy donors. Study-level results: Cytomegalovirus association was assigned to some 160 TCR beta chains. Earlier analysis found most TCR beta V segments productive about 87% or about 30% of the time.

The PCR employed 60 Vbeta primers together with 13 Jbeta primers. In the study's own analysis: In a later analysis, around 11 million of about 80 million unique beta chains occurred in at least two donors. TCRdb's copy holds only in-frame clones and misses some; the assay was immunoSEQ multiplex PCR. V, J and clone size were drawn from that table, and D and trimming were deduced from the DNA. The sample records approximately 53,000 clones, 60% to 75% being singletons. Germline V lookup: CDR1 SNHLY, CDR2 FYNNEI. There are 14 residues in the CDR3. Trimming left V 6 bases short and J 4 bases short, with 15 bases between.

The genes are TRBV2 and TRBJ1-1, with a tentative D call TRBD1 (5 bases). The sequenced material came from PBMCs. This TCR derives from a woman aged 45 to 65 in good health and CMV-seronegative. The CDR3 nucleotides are TGTGCCAGCAGGGGGCGTGAGATGGTCACTGAAGCTTTCTTT. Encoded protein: CASRGREMVTEAFF.